Listed here are 31 T cell receptor beta chains from one sample, sequenced in a study of blood T cell repertoires in COVID-19. Clones were sequenced by immunoSEQ multiplex PCR, and TCRdb holds only the in-frame ones, with some missing. The repertoire holds roughly 370,000 clones, with 80% to 90% as singletons. Specimen: PBMCs or T cells enriched from blood (not recorded which). The source is a woman aged 45-65 years who had recovered from COVID-19.

This clone appeared once. The CDR3 loop reads CASSLRGQVDTQYF. The CDR3 nucleotides are TGTGCCAGCAGTTTAAGAGGACAGGTAGATACGCAGTATTTT. This rearrangement joins TRBV28 to TRBJ2-3, with 7 bases fitting TRBD1. The V gene end was trimmed by 2 bases and the J gene end by 5 bases; junction bases not matched to a gene: 4. The CDR3 sequence is 14 residues long. Germline CDR1 MDHEN, CDR2 SYDVKM.

This chain joins TRBV3-1 (or the pseudogene TRBV3-2) and TRBJ2-3, with 7 bases matching TRBD1. Germline loops: CDR1 LGHDT, CDR2 YNNKEL (reference sequence). The CDR3 covers 16 residues. V lost 4 bases, J lost 0 bases, and 7 bases stayed unmatched. The CDR3 region is CASSPQGVGSTDTQYF. The CDR3 DNA follows: TGTGCCAGCAGCCCCCAGGGGGTAGGTAGCACAGATACGCAGTATTTT.

The chain has TRBV11-3 and TRBJ2-1, with 15 bases that match TRBD2. The CDR3 has 15 residues. V gave up 1 base and J gave up 10 bases; unmatched junction bases: 2. CDR1 is SGHNT, CDR2 YENEEA, per germline. Written as DNA, the CDR3 is TGTGCCAGCAGCTTAGGTGGGACTAGCGGGGGGGAGCAGTTCTTC. This sequence encodes CASSLGGTSGGEQFF.

This clone was seen once. The V gene is TRBV9, the J gene TRBJ1-2, with D unclear. The CDR3 length is 15 residues. Germline V gene sequence: CDR1 SGDLS, CDR2 YYNGEE. Between the trimmed V and J ends, which lost 0 bases and 0 bases, there was a span of 9 bases. The CDR3 DNA sequence: TGTGCCAGCAGCGTAGGAGGGAGCACTAACTATGGCTACACCTTC. Its translation: CASSVGGSTNYGYTF.

The chain couples TRBV7-8 to TRBJ1-6, with D possibly TRBD1 on 5 matching bases. Trimming cost V 7 bases and J 10 bases, with 23 bases left between them. The CDR3 loop spans 16 amino acids. Germline V gives CDR1 SGHVS, CDR2 FQNEAQ. CDR3 in amino acids: CASTDEGATVGSPLHF. The CDR3 DNA reads TGTGCCAGCACCGACGAAGGGGCGACCGTCGGGTCACCCCTCCACTTT.

The V and J genes are TRBV30 and TRBJ2-3; no clear D. The CDR3 length is 15 residues. The V end lost 0 bases, the J end lost 2 bases, and 12 bases lay between the germline ends. Germline CDR1 GTSNPN, CDR2 SVGIG (reference sequence). CDR3 in amino acids: CAWSVLASSTDTQYF. Written as DNA, the CDR3 is TGTGCCTGGAGTGTATTAGCTTCCTCCACAGATACGCAGTATTTT.

This sequence joins TRBV5-1 and TRBJ2-1, with 9 bases lining up with TRBD1. This CDR3 has 15 residues. Germline V gene sequence: CDR1 SGHRS, CDR2 YFSETQ. V gave up 3 bases and J gave up 8 bases; unmatched junction bases: 9. The CDR3 nucleotides are TGCGCCAGCAGCTCACAGGGGGCGCCGGGGGATGAGCAGTTCTTC. Its protein product is CASSSQGAPGDEQFF.

The V and J genes are TRBV4-1 and TRBJ2-7, with D maybe TRBD1 (6 bases). Germline lookup yields CDR1 MGHRA and CDR2 YSYEKL. The CDR3 has 16 amino acids. The V end was cut by 1 base, the J end by 2 bases, with 15 bases between. The CDR3 loop reads CASSQGPGTPTYEQYF. CDR3 DNA sequence: TGCGCCAGCAGCCAAGGGCCCGGGACACCAACCTACGAGCAGTACTTC.

The rearrangement uses TRBV7-2 and TRBJ1-2, with a weak D call TRBD1 (5 bases). V was clipped by 4 bases and J by 5 bases, with 17 bases between them. The CDR3 covers 15 residues. Germline V gives CDR1 SGHTA, CDR2 FQGNSA. As DNA, the CDR3 is TGTGCCAGCAGCTCGAACCTCGCTCGGGGGTATGGCTACACCTTC. It specifies CASSSNLARGYGYTF. The whole variable domain, remainder taken from reference TRBV7-2 and TRBJ1-2, is GAGVSQSPSNKVTEKGKDVELRCDPISGHTALYWYRQSLGQGLEFLIYFQGNSAPDKSGLPSDRFSAERTGGSVSTLTIQRTQQEDSAVYLCASSSNLARGYGYTFGSGTRLTVV.

The rearrangement links TRBV5-4 to TRBJ2-2; no definite D call. Germline V CDR1 and CDR2: SGHNT, YYREEE (reference sequence). This CDR3 is built from 13 residues. V lost 1 base to trimming and J lost 7 bases, with 8 bases between them. The CDR3 sequence: CASSLSPSGELFF. CDR3 bases: TGTGCCAGCAGCTTGTCCCCCAGCGGGGAGCTGTTTTTT.

The rearrangement uses TRBV28 and TRBJ1-2; D is perhaps TRBD1 (5 bases). Looked up from germline, CDR1 is MDHEN and CDR2 is SYDVKM. V gave up 3 bases and J gave up 8 bases, with 16 bases separating them. CDR3 size: 14 residues. The CDR3 sequence: CASSFGQGIYGYTF. CDR3 nucleotides: TGTGCCAGCAGTTTTGGTCAGGGAATTTACGGCTACACCTTC.

The rearrangement links TRBV3-1 (or the pseudogene TRBV3-2) to TRBJ1-1; 8 bases are a match to TRBD1. This CDR3 is built from 14 residues. With 1 base clipped from V and 10 bases from J, the junction kept 8 bases outside the gene matches. Germline CDR1 LGHDT, CDR2 YNNKEL (reference sequence). CDR3 region: CASSQGGPRGLAFF. CDR3 nucleotides: TGTGCCAGCAGCCAAGGAGGCCCCAGGGGGCTAGCTTTCTTT.

The chain couples TRBV6-2 or TRBV6-3 to TRBJ2-7, with 9 bases matching TRBD1. Germline V gene lookup returns CDR1 MNHEY and CDR2 SVGEGT. The CDR3 extends over 16 amino acids. With V trimmed by 0 bases and J by 1 base, 4 bases remained unmatched. CDR3 sequence reads: CASSYSRTGESYEQYF. The CDR3 DNA reads as TGTGCCAGCAGTTACTCAAGGACAGGGGAATCCTACGAGCAGTACTTC.

The chain uses TRBV5-1 and TRBJ2-2; 10 bases are shared with TRBD2. The CDR3 covers 15 residues. Germline CDR1 is SGHRS and CDR2 is YFSETQ. The ends lost 2 bases at V and 7 bases at J; junction bases unmatched: 5. CDR3 DNA sequence: TGCGCCAGCAGCTTACGTCCTAGCGGGGGCGGGGAGCTGTTTTTT. This translates into CASSLRPSGGGELFF.

The gene calls are TRBV19 and TRBJ2-1; 10 bases match TRBD1. Germline-derived CDR1 and CDR2 are LNHDA and SQIVND (reference sequence). The CDR3 loop spans 16 amino acids. Trimming took 5 bases from V and 5 from J; bases not matched to a gene: 9. The CDR3 nucleotides are TGTGCCAGTAGTGTAACGGGACAGGGGAGAAACAATGAGCAGTTCTTC. Amino acids: CASSVTGQGRNNEQFF.

The chain has TRBV7-6 and TRBJ1-4; maybe TRBD1 (6 bases). The CDR3 has 16 residues. The ends were cut back, 2 bases at V and 3 bases at J, with 13 bases in the middle. CDR1 SGHVS and CDR2 FNYEAQ come from the germline V gene. As DNA, the CDR3 is TGTGCCAGCAGCTTATGGGGGCACAGGGCTAATGAAAAACTGTTTTTT. It specifies CASSLWGHRANEKLFF.

The chain recombines TRBV7-3 with TRBJ1-3, with 7 bases aligning to TRBD1. The CDR3 extends over 15 amino acids. CDR1 and CDR2 from the germline V gene are SGHTA and FQGTGA. After removal of 4 bases from V and 4 bases from J, the junction contained 7 bases not matched to a gene. The CDR3 DNA is TGTGCCAGCAGCTCCCCAGGGGGAGAAGGAAACACCATATATTTT. Residues: CASSSPGGEGNTIYF.

The rearrangement links TRBV19 to TRBJ1-2, with D tentatively TRBD1 (6 bases). This CDR3 comprises 13 residues. Germline CDR1 is LNHDA and CDR2 is SQIVND (reference sequence). Deletions cut 4 bases from V and 4 bases from J, with 10 bases between. CDR3 sequence: CASSKDRLYGYTF. Here the CDR3 DNA reads TGTGCCAGTAGTAAGGACAGACTCTATGGCTACACCTTC.

V gene TRBV11-2 combines with J gene TRBJ1-2; D might be TRBD1 (6 bases). This CDR3 has 13 amino acids. Trimming cost V 1 base and J 8 bases, with 11 bases left between them. Germline V gene data show CDR1 as SGHAT and CDR2 as FQNNGV. The CDR3 nucleotides are TGTGCCAGCAGCTTAGGGACAGTTGAGGGCTACACCTTC. Amino acid sequence: CASSLGTVEGYTF.

The chain combines TRBV3-1 (or the pseudogene TRBV3-2) with TRBJ1-4; 8 nucleotides match TRBD1. With 0 bases clipped from V and 7 bases from J, the junction kept 10 bases outside the gene matches. This CDR3 has 17 residues. Germline CDR1 LGHDT, CDR2 YNNKEL (reference sequence). Written as DNA, the CDR3 is TGTGCCAGCAGCCAAGATGTGCAGGGGGCGCGTAGTGAAAAACTGTTTTTT. Its translation is CASSQDVQGARSEKLFF.

The chain recombines TRBV2 with TRBJ1-5, with 7 bases matching TRBD1. Trimming cost V 0 bases and J 1 base; bases outside gene matches: 6. The length of the CDR3 is 17 residues. The germline gives CDR1 SNHLY, CDR2 FYNNEI. CDR3 nucleotides: TGTGCCAGCAGTGAAGCGGTAGGGGGCTGGAGCAATCAGCCCCAGCATTTT. It codes for CASSEAVGGWSNQPQHF.

The chain couples TRBV5-1 to TRBJ2-7; D ambiguous. Trimming stripped 0 bases from V and 4 bases from J, with 8 bases between. CDR1 SGHRS and CDR2 YFSETQ come from the germline V gene. The CDR3 has 13 amino acids. Written as DNA, the CDR3 is TGCGCCAGCAGCTTGGGTAAGCCTTACGAGCAGTACTTC. Protein sequence: CASSLGKPYEQYF.

This chain connects TRBV5-6 to TRBJ2-2, with unresolved D. Trimming took 2 bases from V and 1 from J, leaving 3 bases between them. The V gene's germline CDR1 is SGHDT and CDR2 YYEEEE. This CDR3 comprises 13 residues. CDR3 region: CASSFRNTGELFF. The DNA of the CDR3 is TGTGCCAGCAGCTTTCGGAACACCGGGGAGCTGTTTTTT.

This clone was seen only a few times. This chain connects TRBV5-4 to TRBJ2-2; 9 bases agree with TRBD2. The CDR3 contains 17 residues. Per the germline V gene, CDR1 is SGHNT and CDR2 is YYREEE (reference sequence). V shed 4 bases and J 5 bases; nucleotides not matched to a gene: 12. The CDR3 protein is CASSLPAGGGKTGELFF. In nucleotides, the CDR3 is TGTGCCAGCAGCCTCCCTGCGGGGGGGGGTAAAACCGGGGAGCTGTTTTTT.

This chain uses TRBV12-3 or TRBV12-4 with TRBJ1-2; D gene uncertain. The CDR3 is 12 residues long. Between the trimmed V and J ends, which lost 1 base and 6 bases, there was a span of 6 bases. The CDR3 reads CASSLGQNGYTF. The CDR3, as DNA: TGTGCCAGCAGTTTAGGGCAGAATGGCTACACCTTC.

This sequence joins TRBV6-2 or TRBV6-3 and TRBJ2-7; 9 nucleotides match TRBD1. CDR1 and CDR2 (germline): MNHEY, SVGEGT. The length of the CDR3 is 16 residues. The J segment lost 2 bases and the V segment lost 7 bases, leaving 12 bases of the junction unmatched. CDR3 in amino acids: CASTPNWGQGAYEQYF. The CDR3 coding sequence is TGTGCCAGCACCCCCAATTGGGGACAGGGAGCCTACGAGCAGTACTTC.

This chain links TRBV19 with TRBJ1-2; 7 bases line up with TRBD1. Germline V lookup: CDR1 LNHDA, CDR2 SQIVND (reference sequence). This CDR3 is 17 amino acids long. The ends lost 3 bases at V and 0 bases at J; junction bases unmatched: 10. CDR3 loop: CASSIYSTGIANYGYTF. The CDR3 region has the DNA TGTGCCAGTAGTATTTACTCGACAGGGATAGCTAACTATGGCTACACCTTC.

V usage is TRBV3-1 (or the pseudogene TRBV3-2) and J usage is TRBJ2-1; 14 bases are a match to TRBD2. V lost 9 bases, J lost 8 bases, and 9 bases stayed unmatched. CDR3 size: 15 residues. The germline CDR1 and CDR2 sequences are LGHDT and YNNKEL (reference sequence). Here the CDR3 reads CARGTSGGNRDEQFF. The CDR3 DNA sequence: TGTGCCAGGGGGACTAGCGGGGGCAATCGGGATGAGCAGTTCTTC.

CDR3 sequence: CASSDPRLAGVGHTQYF. The CDR3, as DNA: TGTGCCAGCAGTGACCCAAGACTAGCGGGGGTCGGTCATACGCAGTATTTT. This chain uses TRBV2 with TRBJ2-3; 12 bases match TRBD2. J was trimmed by 7 bases and V by 3 bases; bases with no gene match: 11. CDR3 size: 17 residues. Germline CDR1 is SNHLY and CDR2 is FYNNEI.

This clone appeared a single time. The chain joins TRBV25-1 to TRBJ1-1; no reliable D call. Per the germline V gene, CDR1 is MGHDK and CDR2 is SYGVNS. The CDR3 is 14 amino acids. Trimming left V 2 bases short and J 3 bases short, with 10 bases between. CDR3 sequence (DNA): TGTGCCAGCAGTGAACTGACGAGGGACACTGAAGCTTTCTTT. It codes for CASSELTRDTEAFF.

V is TRBV9 and J is TRBJ1-2; possibly TRBD1 for D (5 bases). The CDR3 is made up of 15 amino acids. V lost 0 bases and J lost 2, with 11 bases in between. Germline V gene data show CDR1 as SGDLS and CDR2 as YYNGEE. The CDR3 loop is CASSVGWGVNYGYTF. The CDR3 nucleotides are TGTGCCAGCAGCGTAGGATGGGGGGTAAACTATGGCTACACCTTC.